This T cell receptor beta chain appears in the sequencing data of a study of response to subunit inactivated influenza vaccine. TCRdb reanalysed the RT-PCR reads using MiXCR and keeps one entry per CDR3 protein. The repertoire holds about 700,000 distinct CDR3 sequences, with 11% to 15% as singletons. Regarding the study as a whole: Seasonal influenza vaccination, on each occasion, was suggested by the authors to recruit few new T cells.

This clonotype was counted only a few times. Its specificity is not known. The TCR was taken from a man over 45 who received an inactivated influenza vaccine. This specimen consisted of PBMCs from blood, obtained 14 to 15 days before vaccination.

CDR3 sequence reads: CASSYRLRTESYEQYF. Here the CDR3 DNA reads TGTGCCAGCAGTTACCGACTCAGGACAGAGTCCTACGAGCAGTACTTC. The rearrangement joins TRBV6-5 to TRBJ2-7, with D perhaps TRBD1 (6 bases). CDR3 size: 16 residues. Looked up from germline, CDR1 is MNHEY and CDR2 is SVGAGI. Trimming shortened V by 2 bases and J by 1 base, and 15 bases separated the two germline ends.